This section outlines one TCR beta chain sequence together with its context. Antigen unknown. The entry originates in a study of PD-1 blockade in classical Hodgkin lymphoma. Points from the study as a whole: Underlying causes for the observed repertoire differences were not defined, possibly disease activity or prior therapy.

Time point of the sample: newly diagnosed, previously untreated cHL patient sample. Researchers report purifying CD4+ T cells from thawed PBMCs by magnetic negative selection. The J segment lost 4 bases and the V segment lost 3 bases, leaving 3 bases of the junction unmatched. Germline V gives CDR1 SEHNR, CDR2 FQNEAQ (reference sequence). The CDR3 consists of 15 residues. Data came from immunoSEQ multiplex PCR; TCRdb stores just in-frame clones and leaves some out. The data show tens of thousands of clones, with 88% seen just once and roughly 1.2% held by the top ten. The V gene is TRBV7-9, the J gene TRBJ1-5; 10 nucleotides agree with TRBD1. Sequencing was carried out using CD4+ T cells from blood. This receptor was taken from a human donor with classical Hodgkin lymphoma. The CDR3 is CASSFGTGVNQPQHF. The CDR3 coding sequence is TGTGCCAGCAGCTTCGGGACAGGGGTTAATCAGCCCCAGCATTTT.